This TCR beta chain was sequenced for a study of Ad26.COV2.S vaccination and SARS-CoV-2 variants. This clone appeared a few times. Antigen unknown. The CDR3 totals 15 residues. With 2 bases clipped from V and 7 bases from J, the junction kept 4 bases outside the gene matches. Per germline, CDR1 SGHVS and CDR2 FQNEAQ. Whole-study findings and limits: In vaccinated individuals, spike-specific CD8+ and CD4+ T cell responses reportedly displayed substantial breadth.

The treatment was: around 19 received Ad26.COV2.S at low or high dose, single or two shots; 5 received placebo; per-sample allocation not given. Collection of samples fell on day 63 after the first vaccine or placebo injection. Assay used: immunoSEQ multiplex PCR; TCRdb lists only in-frame clones, some missing. Of more than 300,000 clones detected, around 81% appear once; the ten largest clones hold about 2.1%. Here the sequenced sample was peripheral blood, taken in a trial of Ad26.COV2.S vaccine versus placebo. The chain carries TRBV7-8 and TRBJ1-6; TRBD1 matches at 8 bases. The source is a person aged 18-60 years who received the Ad26.COV2.S COVID-19 vaccine or a placebo. The CDR3 reads CASSLLNRGNSPLHF. The CDR3 coding sequence is TGTGCCAGCAGCTTATTGAACAGGGGGAATTCACCCCTCCACTTT.